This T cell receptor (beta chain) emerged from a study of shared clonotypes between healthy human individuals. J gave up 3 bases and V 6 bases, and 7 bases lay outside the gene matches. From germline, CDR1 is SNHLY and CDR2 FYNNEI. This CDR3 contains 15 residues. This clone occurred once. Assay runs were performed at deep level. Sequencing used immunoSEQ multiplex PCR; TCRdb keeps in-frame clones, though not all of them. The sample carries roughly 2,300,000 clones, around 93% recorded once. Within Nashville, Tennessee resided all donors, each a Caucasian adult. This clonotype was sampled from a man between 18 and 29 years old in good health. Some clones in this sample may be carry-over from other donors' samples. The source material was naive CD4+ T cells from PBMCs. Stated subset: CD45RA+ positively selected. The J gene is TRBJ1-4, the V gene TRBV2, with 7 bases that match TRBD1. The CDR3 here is CASRAGGLPNEKLFF. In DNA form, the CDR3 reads TGTGCCAGCAGGGCAGGGGGTCTTCCTAATGAAAAACTGTTTTTT.